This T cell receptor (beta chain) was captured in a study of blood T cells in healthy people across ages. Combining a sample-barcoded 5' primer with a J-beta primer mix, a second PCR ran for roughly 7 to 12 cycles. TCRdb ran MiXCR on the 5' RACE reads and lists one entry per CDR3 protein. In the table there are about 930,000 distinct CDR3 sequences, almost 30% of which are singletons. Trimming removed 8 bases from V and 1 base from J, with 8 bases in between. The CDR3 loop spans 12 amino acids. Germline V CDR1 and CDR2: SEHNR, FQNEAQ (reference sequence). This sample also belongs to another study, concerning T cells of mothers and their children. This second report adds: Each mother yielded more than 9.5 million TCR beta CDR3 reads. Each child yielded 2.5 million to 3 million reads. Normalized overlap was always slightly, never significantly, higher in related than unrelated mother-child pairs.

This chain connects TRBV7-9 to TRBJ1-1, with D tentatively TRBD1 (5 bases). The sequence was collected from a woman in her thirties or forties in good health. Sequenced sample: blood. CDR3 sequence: CASGQKNTEAFF. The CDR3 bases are TGTGCCAGCGGACAAAAGAACACTGAAGCTTTCTTT.